This T cell receptor beta chain was sequenced for a study of blood T cells in healthy people across ages. Findings of the study overall: Roughly linearly, TCR beta diversity per million T cells fell as age increased. The percentage of naive T cells correlated strongly with TCR beta diversity. Higher diversity, along with more naive CD4+ cells, distinguished long-lived donors from aged donors. Diversity was estimated from one million T cells, and these estimates were considered underestimates.

A few counts support this clonotype. Its antigen remains unknown. CDR1 PRHDT and CDR2 FYEKMQ come from the germline V gene (reference sequence). V lost 5 bases and J lost 0; bases outside the gene matches: 10. CDR3 length: 16 residues. A second PCR of roughly 7 to 11 cycles used a sample-barcoded 5' primer and a J-beta primer mix. One entry per CDR3 protein results from TCRdb running MiXCR on the 5' RACE reads. The profile shows around 710,000 distinct CDR3 sequences, approximately 43% of them singletons. The TCR originated in a woman in her sixties or seventies in good health. Sequenced material: blood. The chain carries TRBV13 and TRBJ2-7, with TRBD2 identical over 7 bases. This CDR3 is CASSALSGPSSYEQYF. CDR3 DNA: TGTGCCAGCAGCGCCCTTAGCGGGCCGAGCTCCTACGAGCAGTACTTC.